This T cell receptor beta chain was captured by sequencing in a study of shared clonotypes between healthy human individuals. Per the germline V gene, CDR1 is SGHRS and CDR2 is YFSETQ. V was trimmed by 4 bases and J by 7 bases, leaving 15 bases between them. This CDR3 spans 14 amino acids. Positive CCR7 selection of CD45RO-negative cells yielded the naive CD8 cells, and terminally differentiated effector memory CD45RA+ cells were excluded. Assay: immunoSEQ multiplex PCR; the TCRdb copy retains only in-frame clones and omits some. Of about 820,000 clones listed, roughly 92% are singletons. The sequence was collected from a man under 40 in good health. Material for sequencing was naive CD8+ T cells sorted from blood. The chain joins TRBV5-1 to TRBJ2-1; D gene ambiguous. Here the CDR3 DNA reads TGCGCCAGCAGCAGGGCGAGACCGGATAATGAGCAGTTCTTC. Encoded protein: CASSRARPDNEQFF.